Listed here are 5 T cell receptor beta chains from one sample, sequenced in a study of blood T cells in healthy people across ages. A J-beta primer mix and a sample-barcoded 5' primer were used in a second PCR of roughly 6 to 12 cycles. TCRdb independently ran MiXCR on the 5' RACE reads; one entry per CDR3 protein. Of approximately 850,000 distinct CDR3 sequences listed, around 42% are singletons. The sequenced sample consisted of blood. All receptors come from a man between 60 and 75 years old in good health.

A single count supports this clonotype. The chain uses TRBV30 and TRBJ1-1; TRBD1 matches at 8 bases. The CDR3 totals 14 residues. V trimming: 3 bases; J trimming: 1 base; junction bases outside the gene matches: 4. Germline V gene sequence: CDR1 GTSNPN, CDR2 SVGIG (reference sequence). DNA of the CDR3: TGTGCCTGGAGCCCGGGACAGGCGAACACTGAAGCTTTCTTT. Translation gives CAWSPGQANTEAFF.

This clonotype has more than one count but fewer than ten. V and J are TRBV4-3 and TRBJ2-1; D is unresolved. Trimming stripped 1 base from V and 5 bases from J, with 6 bases between. The length of the CDR3 is 13 residues. Germline-derived CDR1 and CDR2 are LGHNA and YSLEER. Written as DNA, the CDR3 is TGCGCCAGCAGCCAAGTATTGGACAATGAGCAGTTCTTC. Amino acids: CASSQVLDNEQFF.

This clonotype was counted between two and nine times. The genes are TRBV20-1 and TRBJ2-5; D possibly uses TRBD1 or TRBD2 (5 bases each). The germline V gene encodes CDR1 DFQATT and CDR2 SNEGSKA (reference sequence). The CDR3 runs 16 residues. V lost 2 bases, J lost 5 bases, and 21 bases lay in between. Here the CDR3 reads CSARLLKGPLGETQYF. The DNA of the CDR3 is TGCAGTGCTAGACTCCTCAAGGGACCCCTAGGGGAGACCCAGTACTTC.

Concerning this clonotype: The limits of the CDR3 on the DNA are not certain, so only TCRdb's listed CDR3 is given. The chain employs TRBV7-2 and TRBJ1-6; the D call in the table, TRBD1, was not verified against the DNA. Germline V gives CDR1 SGHTA, CDR2 FQGNSA. With termini counted, the CDR3 has 15 amino acids. Here the CDR3 reads CASSLVGAGNSPPHF.

In regard to this clonotype: The junction differs from germline at one of its ends, possibly a read error. The chain joins TRBV6-1 to TRBJ2-4; D possibly corresponds to TRBD2 (7 bases). The CDR3 covers 17 residues. Germline CDR1 reads MNHNS; CDR2 reads SASEGT. CDR3 sequence: CASSPIDWGGAKNIRYF. DNA of the CDR3: TGTGCCAGCAGTCCCATTGATTGGGGGGGGGCCAAAAACATTCGGTACTTC.